These T cell receptor beta chains were read from a single sample in a study of regulatory T cells in long-lasting Graves disease. TCRdb called the multiplex PCR reads again in MiXCR, with one record for every CDR3 protein. This table holds roughly 520,000 distinct CDR3 sequences, approximately 12% found once. These data were also reused for a study on T cells in Graves' hyperthyroidism and ophthalmopathy.

The material sequenced was peripheral blood mononuclear cells (PBMCs), taken at new diagnosis, from a patient treated with antithyroid drugs. The receptors here all came from a woman in her 30s with Graves disease. Each CDR3 is given with its conserved first and last residue. The D gene is left open where the match is weak. Size is stated for part of the rows, as once, few or many counts, or as a class when the clone is expanded.

V gene: TRBV6-5; J gene: TRBJ2-7; clone size: few; D gene: .; CDR3 length: 12; CDR3 protein: CASSYSIYEQYF; CDR3 DNA: TGTGCCAGCAGTTACTCCATCTACGAGCAGTACTTC
V gene: TRBV15; J gene: TRBJ2-7; clone size: .; D gene: .; CDR3 length: 13; CDR3 protein: CATSSRGSYEQYF; CDR3 DNA: TGTGCCACCAGCAGCAGGGGATCCTACGAGCAGTACTTC
V gene: TRBV2; J gene: TRBJ1-2; clone size: .; D gene: .; CDR3 length: 11; CDR3 protein: CASGGAKGYTF; CDR3 DNA: TGTGCCAGCGGCGGGGCCAAAGGCTACACCTTC
V gene: TRBV7-3; J gene: TRBJ1-1; clone size: many; D gene: TRBD1; CDR3 length: 14; CDR3 protein: CASSPGTGGTEAFF; CDR3 DNA: TGTGCCAGCAGCCCCGGGACAGGGGGGACTGAAGCTTTCTTT
V gene: TRBV2; J gene: TRBJ2-1; clone size: many; D gene: .; CDR3 length: 15; CDR3 protein: CASSETTLLYNEQFF; CDR3 DNA: TGTGCCAGCAGTGAGACTACGCTCCTCTACAATGAGCAGTTCTTC
V gene: TRBV7-2; J gene: TRBJ2-5; clone size: many; D gene: TRBD1; CDR3 length: 16; CDR3 protein: CASSFQVTGRGETQYF; CDR3 DNA: TGTGCCAGCAGCTTTCAGGTGACAGGGCGAGGAGAGACCCAGTACTTC
V gene: TRBV5-1; J gene: TRBJ2-1; clone size: many; D gene: TRBD2; CDR3 length: 15; CDR3 protein: CASSLTSGIVSEQFF; CDR3 DNA: TGCGCCAGCAGCTTGACTAGCGGGATTGTTAGTGAGCAGTTCTTC
V gene: TRBV2; J gene: TRBJ1-2; clone size: .; D gene: .; CDR3 length: 10; CDR3 protein: CASGEYGYTF; CDR3 DNA: TGTGCCAGCGGGGAATATGGCTACACCTTC
V gene: TRBV7-2; J gene: TRBJ2-1; clone size: many; D gene: .; CDR3 length: 13; CDR3 protein: CASSLGRGVGQFF; CDR3 DNA: TGTGCCAGCAGCTTAGGTCGAGGGGTTGGGCAGTTCTTC
V gene: TRBV20-1; J gene: TRBJ2-1; clone size: few; D gene: .; CDR3 length: 12; CDR3 protein: CSASPLLNEQFF; CDR3 DNA: TGCAGTGCTAGTCCCCTACTTAATGAGCAGTTCTTC
V gene: TRBV10-3; J gene: TRBJ1-5; clone size: many; D gene: TRBD1; CDR3 length: 13; CDR3 protein: CATGQGASQPQHF; CDR3 DNA: TGTGCCACCGGACAGGGGGCCTCTCAGCCCCAGCATTTT
V gene: TRBV10-2; J gene: TRBJ1-6; clone size: many; D gene: .; CDR3 length: 11; CDR3 protein: CASAELRALHF; CDR3 DNA: TGCGCCAGCGCTGAACTCCGAGCCCTCCACTTT
V gene: TRBV12-3/TRBV12-4; J gene: TRBJ2-1; clone size: many; D gene: .; CDR3 length: 12; CDR3 protein: CASSPTGYEQFF; CDR3 DNA: TGTGCCAGCAGTCCTACAGGGTATGAGCAGTTCTTC
V gene: TRBV28; J gene: TRBJ1-1; clone size: many; D gene: TRBD1; CDR3 length: 15; CDR3 protein: CASSSPPSTGSEAFF; CDR3 DNA: TGTGCCAGCAGTTCCCCCCCCTCGACAGGGTCGGAAGCTTTCTTT
V gene: TRBV28; J gene: TRBJ1-1; clone size: many; D gene: .; CDR3 length: 16; CDR3 protein: CASSSRLRGGLTEAFF; CDR3 DNA: TGTGCCAGCAGCTCTCGTTTGAGGGGGGGCCTCACTGAAGCTTTCTTT
V gene: TRBV9; J gene: TRBJ2-7; clone size: many; D gene: .; CDR3 length: 13; CDR3 protein: CASSVADRNEQYF; CDR3 DNA: TGTGCCAGCAGCGTCGCTGACCGGAACGAGCAGTACTTC
V gene: TRBV7-2; J gene: TRBJ2-2; clone size: .; D gene: .; CDR3 length: 15; CDR3 protein: CASSWKGGFTGELFF; CDR3 DNA: TGTGCCAGCAGTTGGAAGGGCGGTTTCACCGGGGAGCTGTTTTTT
V gene: TRBV28; J gene: TRBJ2-1; clone size: many; D gene: .; CDR3 length: 17; CDR3 protein: CASSLYAFGIGGDEQFF; CDR3 DNA: TGTGCCAGCAGTTTATACGCCTTTGGGATAGGGGGAGACGAGCAGTTCTTC
V gene: TRBV4-3; J gene: TRBJ2-3; clone size: .; D gene: TRBD2; CDR3 length: 15; CDR3 protein: CASSQDRLAGGTQYF; CDR3 DNA: TGCGCCAGCAGCCAAGACCGACTAGCGGGAGGAACGCAGTATTTT
V gene: TRBV4-1; J gene: TRBJ2-5; clone size: many; D gene: .; CDR3 length: 13; CDR3 protein: CASSQVAVETQYF; CDR3 DNA: TGCGCCAGCAGCCAAGTGGCGGTGGAGACCCAGTACTTC
V gene: TRBV28; J gene: TRBJ2-7; clone size: .; D gene: TRBD2; CDR3 length: 19; CDR3 protein: CASSFQSVASGRVSYEQYF; CDR3 DNA: TGTGCCAGCAGTTTTCAGAGTGTGGCTAGCGGGAGGGTCTCCTACGAGCAGTACTTC
V gene: TRBV6-1; J gene: TRBJ2-7; clone size: many; D gene: .; CDR3 length: 13; CDR3 protein: CASSQGLSLRQYF; CDR3 DNA: TGTGCCAGCAGTCAGGGCTTATCCCTTCGGCAGTACTTC
V gene: TRBV20-1; J gene: TRBJ2-5; clone size: .; D gene: .; CDR3 length: 14; CDR3 protein: CSASPGGPGETQYF; CDR3 DNA: TGCAGTGCTAGTCCGGGGGGCCCCGGGGAGACCCAGTACTTC
V gene: TRBV27; J gene: TRBJ1-4; clone size: many; D gene: .; CDR3 length: 16; CDR3 protein: CASSSLRTAIPEKLFF; CDR3 DNA: TGTGCCAGCAGTTCTCTTCGGACAGCAATCCCTGAAAAACTGTTTTTT
V gene: TRBV5-5; J gene: TRBJ1-2; clone size: many; D gene: TRBD1; CDR3 length: 13; CDR3 protein: CASSSPGGDGYTF; CDR3 DNA: TGTGCCAGCAGCTCCCCAGGGGGGGATGGCTACACCTTC
V gene: TRBV20-1; J gene: TRBJ1-2; clone size: many; D gene: TRBD1; CDR3 length: 13; CDR3 protein: CSASSGQVYGYTF; CDR3 DNA: TGCAGTGCTAGTTCGGGACAGGTCTATGGCTACACCTTC
V gene: TRBV7-9; J gene: TRBJ2-3; clone size: few; D gene: .; CDR3 length: 14; CDR3 protein: CASSLRGATDTQYF; CDR3 DNA: TGTGCCAGCAGCTTACGTGGGGCCACAGATACGCAGTATTTT
V gene: TRBV10-3; J gene: TRBJ1-1; clone size: .; D gene: .; CDR3 length: 15; CDR3 protein: CAISSTAAGNTEAFF; CDR3 DNA: TGTGCCATCAGTTCAACCGCGGCGGGAAACACTGAAGCTTTCTTT
V gene: TRBV18; J gene: TRBJ2-1; clone size: many; D gene: .; CDR3 length: 12; CDR3 protein: CASSPSLGEQFF; CDR3 DNA: TGTGCCAGCTCACCATCTCTTGGGGAGCAGTTCTTC
V gene: TRBV15; J gene: TRBJ1-5; clone size: few; D gene: TRBD1; CDR3 length: 15; CDR3 protein: CATSGGTGVNQPQHF; CDR3 DNA: TGTGCCACCAGCGGCGGGACAGGGGTAAATCAGCCCCAGCATTTT
V gene: TRBV7-2; J gene: TRBJ1-1; clone size: .; D gene: .; CDR3 length: 16; CDR3 protein: CASSLQGTRMDTEAFF; CDR3 DNA: TGTGCCAGCAGCTTACAGGGGACCCGGATGGACACTGAAGCTTTCTTT
V gene: TRBV5-1; J gene: TRBJ1-2; clone size: .; D gene: .; CDR3 length: 16; CDR3 protein: CASSLSPDAQPYGYTF; CDR3 DNA: TGCGCCAGCAGCTTGTCACCAGATGCGCAACCGTATGGCTACACCTTC
V gene: TRBV2; J gene: TRBJ2-4; clone size: many; D gene: .; CDR3 length: 12; CDR3 protein: CASSEGSGLKYF; CDR3 DNA: TGTGCCAGCAGTGAAGGCTCCGGGCTAAAGTACTTC
V gene: TRBV18; J gene: TRBJ2-6; clone size: few; D gene: TRBD2; CDR3 length: 16; CDR3 protein: CASSLGLAGEVDVLTF; CDR3 DNA: TGTGCCAGCTCACTGGGACTAGCGGGAGAGGTAGACGTCCTGACTTTC
V gene: TRBV15; J gene: TRBJ1-1; clone size: few; D gene: .; CDR3 length: 13; CDR3 protein: CATSIDRNTEAFF; CDR3 DNA: TGTGCCACCAGCATCGACCGGAACACTGAAGCTTTCTTT